The clone carrying this TCR beta chain was seen more than once but under ten times. As yet, its antigen is unknown. The data are from a study of identical twins. Between the trimmed V and J ends, which lost 6 bases and 2 bases, there was a span of 18 bases. The CDR3 sequence is 15 residues long. Germline V gives CDR1 SQVTM, CDR2 ANQGSEA. Points from the study as a whole: Beta out-of-frame sequences showed weaker excess twin sharing. For cord blood, abundant beta clonotypes had fewer insertions, unlike memory repertoires, which showed none.

Template switching introduced a universal primer site, and the cDNA bore unique molecular identifiers. TCRdb fed the 5' RACE reads into MiXCR, producing one record per CDR3 protein. The sample has over 15,000 distinct CDR3 sequences, less than 70% seen once. The sequence derives from a young woman in good health. This table probably holds off-target reads from a library built for another chain. The specimen sequenced was memory (CD45RO+) T cells sorted from blood. The genes are TRBV29-1 and TRBJ2-3; D might be TRBD1 (6 bases). The CDR3 coding sequence is TGCAGCGTCCGATTGACCGACAGGCCCACAGATACGCAGTATTTT. It codes for CSVRLTDRPTDTQYF.